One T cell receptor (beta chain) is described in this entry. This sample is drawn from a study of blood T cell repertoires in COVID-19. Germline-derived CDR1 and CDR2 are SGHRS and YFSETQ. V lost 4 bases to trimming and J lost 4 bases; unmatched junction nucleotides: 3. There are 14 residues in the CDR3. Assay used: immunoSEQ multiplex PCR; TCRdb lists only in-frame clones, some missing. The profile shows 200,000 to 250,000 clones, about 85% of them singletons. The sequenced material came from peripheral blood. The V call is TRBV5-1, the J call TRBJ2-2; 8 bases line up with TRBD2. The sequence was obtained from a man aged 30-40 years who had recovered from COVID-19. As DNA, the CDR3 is TGCGCCAGCAGCCCGGGGGGGTTCACCGGGGAGCTGTTTTTT. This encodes CASSPGGFTGELFF.